This T cell receptor beta chain was obtained from a study of T cell repertoires in cytomegalovirus infection. About the research overall: Based on public TCR beta signatures, there were indications of CMV infection and of a matching HLA type.

TCRdb redid the calling of the reads with MiXCR, one entry per CDR3 protein. The sample lists around 210,000 distinct CDR3 sequences; 6.5% were seen once. Findings and limits, study-wide: Carriage of CMV together with the relevant HLA was identifiable through cumulative public TCR beta family frequency. HLA-C-restricted TCR beta clonotypes specific for CMV led the ex vivo response.

Germline V CDR1 and CDR2: LNHDA, SQIVND (reference sequence). V lost 5 bases, J lost 2 bases, and 13 bases lay in between. CDR3 length: 14 residues. This clonotype was seen ten or more times. The antigen remains undetermined. The sequence came from a human donor in good health (CMV status not recorded). Some clones in this sample may be carry-over from other donors' samples. Sequencing input: PBMCs. V gene TRBV19 combines with J gene TRBJ2-7; D may be TRBD2 (6 bases). The CDR3 DNA reads as TGTGCCAGTAGTCCTGGAGGGGTCCCCTACGAGCAGTACTTC. Translation: CASSPGGVPYEQYF.